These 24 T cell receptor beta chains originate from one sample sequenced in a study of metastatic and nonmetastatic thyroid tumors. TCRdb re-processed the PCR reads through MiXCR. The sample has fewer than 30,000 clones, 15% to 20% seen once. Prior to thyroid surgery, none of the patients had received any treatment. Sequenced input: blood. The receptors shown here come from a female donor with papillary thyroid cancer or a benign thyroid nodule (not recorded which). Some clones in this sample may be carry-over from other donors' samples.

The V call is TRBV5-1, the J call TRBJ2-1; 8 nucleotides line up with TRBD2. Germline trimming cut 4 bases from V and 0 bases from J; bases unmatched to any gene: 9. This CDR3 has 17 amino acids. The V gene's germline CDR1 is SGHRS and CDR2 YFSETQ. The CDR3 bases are TGCGCCAGCAGCGGTCGGGCTAGCGGGTACTCCTACAATGAGCAGTTCTTC. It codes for CASSGRASGYSYNEQFF.

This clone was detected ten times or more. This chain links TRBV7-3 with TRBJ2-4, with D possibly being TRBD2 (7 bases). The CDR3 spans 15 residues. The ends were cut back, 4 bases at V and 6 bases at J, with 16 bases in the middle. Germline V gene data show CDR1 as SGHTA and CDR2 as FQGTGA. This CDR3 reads CASSSGRGAVNIQYF. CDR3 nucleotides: TGTGCCAGCAGCTCAGGGAGGGGGGCGGTAAACATTCAGTACTTC.

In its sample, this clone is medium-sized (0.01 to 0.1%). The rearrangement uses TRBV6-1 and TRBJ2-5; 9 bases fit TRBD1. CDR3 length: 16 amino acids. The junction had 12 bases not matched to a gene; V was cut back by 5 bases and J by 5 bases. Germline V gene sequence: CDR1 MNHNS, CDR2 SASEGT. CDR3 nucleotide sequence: TGTGCCAGCAGTCGTCAGACCGGGACAGGGTCGGAGACCCAGTACTTC. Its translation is CASSRQTGTGSETQYF.

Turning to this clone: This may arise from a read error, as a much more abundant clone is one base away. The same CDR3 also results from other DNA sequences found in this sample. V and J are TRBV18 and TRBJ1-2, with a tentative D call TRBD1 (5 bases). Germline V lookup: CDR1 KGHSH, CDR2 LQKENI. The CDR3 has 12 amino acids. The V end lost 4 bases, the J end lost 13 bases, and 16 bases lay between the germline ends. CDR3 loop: CASSLGEGVGTF. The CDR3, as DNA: TGTGCCAGCTCACTAGGGGAGGGTGTCGGCACCTTC.

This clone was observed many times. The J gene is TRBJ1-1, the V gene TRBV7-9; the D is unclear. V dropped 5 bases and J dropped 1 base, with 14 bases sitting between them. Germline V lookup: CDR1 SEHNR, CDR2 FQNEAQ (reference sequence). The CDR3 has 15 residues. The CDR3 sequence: CASSPRTRRNTEAFF. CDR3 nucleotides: TGTGCCAGCAGCCCGAGGACGAGGAGGAACACTGAAGCTTTCTTT.

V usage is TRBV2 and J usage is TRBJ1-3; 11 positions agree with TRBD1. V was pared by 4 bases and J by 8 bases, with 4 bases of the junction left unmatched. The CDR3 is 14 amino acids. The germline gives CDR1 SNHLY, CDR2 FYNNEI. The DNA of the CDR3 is TGTGCCAGCAGTGCGGACAGGGGGCTGGACACCATATATTTT. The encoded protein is CASSADRGLDTIYF.

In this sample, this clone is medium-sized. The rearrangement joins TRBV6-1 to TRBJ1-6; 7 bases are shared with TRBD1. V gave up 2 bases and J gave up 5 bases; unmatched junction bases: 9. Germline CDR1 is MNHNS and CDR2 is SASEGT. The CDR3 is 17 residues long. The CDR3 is CASSENLGDSHNSPLHF. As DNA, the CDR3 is TGTGCCAGCAGTGAAAATTTGGGGGACAGCCATAATTCACCCCTCCACTTT.

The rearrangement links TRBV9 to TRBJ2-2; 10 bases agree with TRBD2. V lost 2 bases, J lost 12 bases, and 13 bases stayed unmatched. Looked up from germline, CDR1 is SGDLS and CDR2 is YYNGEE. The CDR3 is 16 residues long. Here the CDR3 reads CASSVTSGALTWQLFF. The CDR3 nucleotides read TGTGCCAGCAGCGTTACTAGCGGGGCCCTCACCTGGCAGCTGTTTTTT.

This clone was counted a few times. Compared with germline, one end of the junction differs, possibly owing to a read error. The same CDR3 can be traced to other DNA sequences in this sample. DNA for the CDR3: TGTGCTAGTGGTAGCGGGGGGACAATCAATGAGCAGTTCTTT. Protein: CASGSGGTINEQFF. V gene TRBV12-5 combines with J gene TRBJ2-1; 9 positions match TRBD2. Germline-derived CDR1 and CDR2 are LGHNT and FRNRAP. The CDR3 has 14 residues. Drawing the rest from reference TRBV12-5 and TRBJ2-1, the complete variable domain is DARVTQTPRHKVTEMGQEVTMRCQPILGHNTVFWYRQTMMQGLELLAYFRNRAPLDDSGMPKDRFSAEMPDATLATLKIQPSEPRDSAVYFCASGSGGTINEQFFGPGTRLTVL.

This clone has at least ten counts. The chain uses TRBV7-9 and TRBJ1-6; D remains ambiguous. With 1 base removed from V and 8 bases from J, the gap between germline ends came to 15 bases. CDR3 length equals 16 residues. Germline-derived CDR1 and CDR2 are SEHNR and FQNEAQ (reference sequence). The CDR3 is CASSLGRLGSHSPLHF. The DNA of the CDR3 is TGTGCCAGCAGCTTAGGTCGTCTGGGCTCACATTCACCCCTCCACTTT.

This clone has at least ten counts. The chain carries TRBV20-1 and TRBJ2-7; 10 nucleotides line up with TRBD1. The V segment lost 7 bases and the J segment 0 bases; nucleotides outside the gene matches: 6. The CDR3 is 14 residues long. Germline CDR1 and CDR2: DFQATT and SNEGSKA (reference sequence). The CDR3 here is CSGRQGAGSYEQYF. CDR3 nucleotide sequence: TGCAGTGGAAGACAGGGGGCCGGCTCCTACGAGCAGTACTTC.

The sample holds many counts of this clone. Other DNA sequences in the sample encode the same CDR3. The chain's CDR3 is CASSEGTGIYSGANVLTF. CDR3 in DNA: TGCGCCAGCAGCGAAGGGACAGGGATCTACTCTGGGGCCAACGTCCTGACTTTC. The chain has TRBV5-1 and TRBJ2-6; 9 nucleotides match TRBD1. V lost 4 bases to trimming and J lost 0 bases; unmatched junction nucleotides: 8. The V gene's germline CDR1 is SGHRS and CDR2 YFSETQ. The CDR3 covers 18 residues.

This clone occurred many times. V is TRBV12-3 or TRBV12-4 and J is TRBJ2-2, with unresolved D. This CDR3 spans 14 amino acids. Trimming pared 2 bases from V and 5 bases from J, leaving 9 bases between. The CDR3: CASSLYQRTGELFF. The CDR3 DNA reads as TGTGCCAGCAGTTTATATCAGCGTACCGGGGAGCTGTTTTTT.

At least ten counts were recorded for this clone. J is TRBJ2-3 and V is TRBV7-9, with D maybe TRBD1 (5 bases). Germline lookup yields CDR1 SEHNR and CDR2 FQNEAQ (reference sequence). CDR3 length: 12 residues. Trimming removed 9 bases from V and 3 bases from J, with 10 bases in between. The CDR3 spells CASRQTTDTQYF. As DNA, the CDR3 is TGTGCCAGTCGACAGACTACAGATACGCAGTATTTT.

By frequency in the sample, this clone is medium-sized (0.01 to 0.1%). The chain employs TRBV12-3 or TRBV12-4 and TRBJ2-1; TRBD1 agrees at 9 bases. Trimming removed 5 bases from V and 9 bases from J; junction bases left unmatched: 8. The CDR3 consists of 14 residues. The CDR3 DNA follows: TGTGCCAGCAGTCCCTCCGGGACAGGGAGTGAGCAGTTCTTC. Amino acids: CASSPSGTGSEQFF.

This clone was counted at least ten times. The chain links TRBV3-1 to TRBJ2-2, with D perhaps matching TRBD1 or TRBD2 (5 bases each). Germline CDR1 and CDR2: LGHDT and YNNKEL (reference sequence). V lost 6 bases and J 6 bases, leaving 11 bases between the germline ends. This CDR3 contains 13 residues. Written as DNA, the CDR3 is TGTGCCAGCAGGGGGGATGGCCCCGGGGAGCTGTTTTTT. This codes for CASRGDGPGELFF.

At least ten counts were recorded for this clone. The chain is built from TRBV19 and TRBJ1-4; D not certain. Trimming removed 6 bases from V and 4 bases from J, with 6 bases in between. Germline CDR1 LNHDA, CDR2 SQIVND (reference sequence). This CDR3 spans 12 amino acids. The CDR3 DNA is TGTGCCAGTAGCCTCCTTAATGAAAAACTGTTTTTT. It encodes CASSLLNEKLFF.

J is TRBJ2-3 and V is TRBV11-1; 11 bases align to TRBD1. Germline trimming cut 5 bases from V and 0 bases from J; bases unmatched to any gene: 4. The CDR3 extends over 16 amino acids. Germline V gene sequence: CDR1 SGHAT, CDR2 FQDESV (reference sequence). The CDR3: CASSGGTGGSTDTQYF. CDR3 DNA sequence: TGTGCCAGCAGCGGAGGGACAGGGGGAAGCACAGATACGCAGTATTTT.

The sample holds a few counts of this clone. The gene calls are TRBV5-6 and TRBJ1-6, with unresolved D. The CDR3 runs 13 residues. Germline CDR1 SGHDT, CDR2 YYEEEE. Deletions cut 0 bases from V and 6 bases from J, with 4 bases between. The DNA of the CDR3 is TGTGCCAGCAGCTTGGCGTTTAATTCACCCCTCCACTTT. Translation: CASSLAFNSPLHF.

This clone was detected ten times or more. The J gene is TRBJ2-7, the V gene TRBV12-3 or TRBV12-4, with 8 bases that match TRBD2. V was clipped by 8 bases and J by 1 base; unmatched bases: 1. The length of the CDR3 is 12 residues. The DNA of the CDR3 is TGTGCCAGCGGGACTAGTTCCTACGAGCAGTACTTC. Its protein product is CASGTSSYEQYF.

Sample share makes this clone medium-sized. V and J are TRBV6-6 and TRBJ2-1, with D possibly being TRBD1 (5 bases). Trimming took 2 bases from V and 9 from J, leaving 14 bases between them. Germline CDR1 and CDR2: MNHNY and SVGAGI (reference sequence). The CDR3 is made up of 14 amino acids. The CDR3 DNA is TGTGCCAGCAGTTACGAAGGGGAAGCGAGTGAGCAGTTCTTC. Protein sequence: CASSYEGEASEQFF.

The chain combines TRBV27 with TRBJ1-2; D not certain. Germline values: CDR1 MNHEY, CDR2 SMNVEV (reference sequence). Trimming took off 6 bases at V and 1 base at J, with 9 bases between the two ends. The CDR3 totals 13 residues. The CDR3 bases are TGTGCCAGCAGCCAGGAGGGTAACTATGGCTACACCTTC. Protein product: CASSQEGNYGYTF.

The CDR3, as DNA: TGTGCCAGCAGTCTTCGAGGGGTTTGGGGCGCGGACACCGGGGAGCTGTTTTTT. It encodes CASSLRGVWGADTGELFF. This chain uses TRBV6-2 or TRBV6-3 with TRBJ2-2; D tentatively reads TRBD1 or TRBD2 (5 bases each). With 5 bases removed from V and 3 bases from J, the gap between germline ends came to 22 bases. Germline V lookup: CDR1 MNHEY, CDR2 SVGEGT. CDR3 length: 18 residues.

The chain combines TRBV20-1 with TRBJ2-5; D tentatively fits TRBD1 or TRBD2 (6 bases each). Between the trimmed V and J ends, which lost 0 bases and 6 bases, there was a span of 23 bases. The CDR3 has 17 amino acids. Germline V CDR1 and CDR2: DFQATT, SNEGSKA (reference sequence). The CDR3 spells CSARDYRTAGFSQTQYF. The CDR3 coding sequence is TGCAGTGCTAGAGATTACCGGACAGCGGGCTTCTCTCAGACCCAGTACTTC.